The 6 T cell receptor beta chains presented below share a single source sample, sequenced in a study of T cell changes during pregnancy in multiple sclerosis. Sequencing was performed with immunoSEQ multiplex PCR; in TCRdb, only in-frame clones are kept and a portion is missing. Among over 90,000 clones, about nine tenths were seen once, and the ten largest hold approximately 0.76%. This material consisted of peripheral blood, taken in the second trimester of pregnancy. All receptors derive from a female donor in good health, enrolled as a control in a pregnancy study.

This clone has only a few counts. The CDR3 spells CASSAGLAGAGDTQYF. CDR3 nucleotides: TGCGCCAGCAGCGCGGGACTAGCGGGGGCCGGAGATACGCAGTATTTT. This rearrangement joins TRBV5-1 to TRBJ2-3, with 14 nucleotides matching TRBD2. This CDR3 is 16 amino acids long. The germline V gene encodes CDR1 SGHRS and CDR2 YFSETQ. V was clipped by 4 bases and J by 5 bases; unmatched bases: 6. Filled out from reference TRBV5-1 and TRBJ2-3, the complete variable domain reads KAGVTQTPRYLIKTRGQQVTLSCSPISGHRSVSWYQQTPGQGLQFLFEYFSETQRNKGNFPGRFSGRQFSNSRSEMNVSTLELGDSALYLCASSAGLAGAGDTQYFGPGTRLTVL.

The V gene is TRBV4-1, the J gene TRBJ2-5; TRBD1 might be the D (6 bases). Germline assignment: CDR1 MGHRA and CDR2 YSYEKL. This CDR3 is 13 amino acids long. V lost 2 bases to trimming and J lost 5 bases, with 9 bases between them. In nucleotides, the CDR3 is TGCGCCAGCAGCCAATTTAGGGGGGAGACCCAGTACTTC. It codes for CASSQFRGETQYF.

The chain carries TRBV30 and TRBJ2-2; D perhaps matches TRBD1 (6 bases). V lost 3 bases and J 4 bases, leaving 12 bases between the germline ends. CDR3 length equals 14 residues. Germline V gene data show CDR1 as GTSNPN and CDR2 as SVGIG (reference sequence). CDR3 sequence: CAWSQGQVTGELFF. The CDR3 DNA reads TGTGCCTGGAGCCAGGGGCAGGTCACCGGGGAGCTGTTTTTT.

This chain links TRBV6-1 with TRBJ2-7; D is unclear. The germline V gene has CDR1 MNHNS and CDR2 SASEGT. V dropped 4 bases and J dropped 6 bases, with 13 bases sitting between them. The CDR3 runs to 13 residues. The CDR3 spells CASSGVIELEQYF. CDR3 in DNA: TGTGCCAGCAGTGGAGTAATAGAGCTCGAGCAGTACTTC.

The chain combines TRBV6-5 with TRBJ2-7, with 7 bases that match TRBD1. Unmatched junction bases numbered 13, after V lost 5 bases and J lost 12 bases. The CDR3 is 13 residues long. Looked up from germline, CDR1 is MNHEY and CDR2 is SVGAGI. The DNA for the CDR3 is TGTGCCAGCAGTAAGACCGGACAGGTCGCCCTGTACTTC. It yields the protein CASSKTGQVALYF.

The chain couples TRBV27 to TRBJ2-5; tentative D call: TRBD2 (6 bases). Germline CDR1 reads MNHEY; CDR2 reads SMNVEV (reference sequence). V lost 8 bases, J lost 1 base, and 11 bases lay in between. This CDR3 region has 13 residues. CDR3 in amino acids: CASRGLTQETQYF. CDR3 DNA sequence: TGTGCCAGCCGTGGACTAACCCAAGAGACCCAGTACTTC.